This T cell receptor beta chain derives from a study of cytomegalovirus exposure and HLA in healthy donors. Study overall: Both the approximately 130 validation repertoires and the 666 first-cohort repertoires used the same platform, as reported by a later analysis.

In its sample, this clone was seen once. The data were produced by immunoSEQ multiplex PCR, yet TCRdb's version contains in-frame clones alone and is incomplete. Among 140,000 or so clones listed, about 88% were seen once. The CDR3 totals 15 residues. V lost 1 base and J lost 4; bases outside the gene matches: 1. Per the germline V gene, CDR1 is SGHRS and CDR2 is YFSETQ. Sample: PBMCs. The rearrangement links TRBV5-1 to TRBJ2-3, with 12 bases lining up with TRBD2. The source is a woman younger than 30 in good health and CMV-seropositive. CDR3 protein: CASSLTSGGPDTQYF. In DNA form, the CDR3 reads TGCGCCAGCAGCTTGACTAGCGGGGGGCCAGATACGCAGTATTTT. Full variable domain (outside the CDR3, taken from reference TRBV5-1 and TRBJ2-3): KAGVTQTPRYLIKTRGQQVTLSCSPISGHRSVSWYQQTPGQGLQFLFEYFSETQRNKGNFPGRFSGRQFSNSRSEMNVSTLELGDSALYLCASSLTSGGPDTQYFGPGTRLTVL.